A single T cell receptor beta chain is shown here with its context. This clonotype was detected many times. Its cognate antigen has yet to be identified. There are no base qualities to consult, and no much larger clone falls within one base. From its cysteine to its phenylalanine, the CDR3 spans 15 amino acids. The retained sequence is limited to the CDR3, 45 bases, with the frame set at the first base. Via the germline V gene, CDR1 is SGHAT and CDR2 FQNNGV. V lost 1 base and J lost 1 base; the stretch between them is 11 bases long. The data are from a study of breast tumors, draining lymph nodes, adjacent tissues (dated by TCRdb to about 2016). Concerning the study at large: In breast cancer patients, the study compared the TCR beta repertoires of tumor, adjacent nontumor tissue and axillary lymph nodes. The study aimed to assess the relationships and possible T-cell exchange between tumor, surrounding tissue and draining lymph node repertoires in human breast cancer. Points the paper makes about the study in general: Tumor T-cell repertoires showed less diversity than lymph node repertoires and more diversity than nontumor tissue repertoires, and tumor T-cell repertoires showed preferential V and J gene usage. Tumor and nontumor tissue repertoires were found to be significantly more similar in luminal-like than in basal-like breast cancer. The data were considered consistent with the idea that most tumor T cells come from the lymph node and then expand in tumor tissue. Rather than being directly demonstrated, the conclusion that tumor T cells originate in lymph nodes was presented as consistent with a hypothesis.

The sequencing machine was an Illumina HiSeq 2000. Multiplex PCR amplification was used to generate the TCR beta chain libraries. The amplified TCR beta chain products were analyzed by high-throughput sequencing. TCRdb handled the public reads itself, with Q25 trimming in fastp and clone calling in MiXCR, and kept productive beta chains. Merged by CDR3 protein, the rows form single entries marked with the most common genes and DNA. This sample comprises approximately 120,000 distinct CDR3 sequences, less than 25% of them detected only once. The leading ten clones occupy about 2.2% of the sample. Lymph node samples came from the axillary draining lymph nodes of breast cancer patients.

The sequence is built from TRBV11-2 and TRBJ2-7; the D gene cannot be named for sure. This receptor was taken from a female donor with breast cancer. Some clones in this sample may be carry-over from other donors' samples. Specimen: axillary lymph node tissue. The CDR3 amino acid sequence is: CASSLGSGASYEQYF. The bases read TGTGCCAGCAGCTTAGGATCGGGCGCATCCTACGAGCAGTACTTC.